This entry concerns a single T cell receptor beta chain. What it recognizes is unknown. These data come from a study of PD-L1 blockade in urothelial cancer. Study overall: Blood was evaluated 3 weeks (second dose) and 6 weeks after therapy began.

Assay used: immunoSEQ multiplex PCR; TCRdb lists only in-frame clones, some missing. The table has more than 45,000 clones, 60% to 85% seen once. Findings of the study overall: When measured at 3 weeks, tumor-associated blood clones expanded more in durable-benefit patients.

Individual patients had between 1 and 8 samples, taken pretreatment and on-treatment. The CDR3 loop spans 16 amino acids. Germline V lookup: CDR1 MNHEY, CDR2 SMNVEV (reference sequence). V was pared by 4 bases and J by 8 bases, with 15 bases of the junction left unmatched. The input for sequencing was PBMCs, taken around atezolizumab (anti-PD-L1) treatment. The rearrangement uses TRBV27 and TRBJ1-1; 8 bases are shared with TRBD1. The sequence derives from an older man with urothelial cancer. The CDR3 bases are TGTGCCAGCAGTTCCACCATCAGGGGGCGGGAGAGAGAAGCTTTCTTT. Translated, it gives CASSSTIRGREREAFF.